The 11 T cell receptor beta chains reported below all come from one sample, sequenced in a study of follicular helper T cells after annual influenza vaccination. The time point is: 2015-2016 season, pre-vaccination. Profiling relied on immunoSEQ multiplex PCR, and the TCRdb table lists in-frame clones only, not all of them. Of 4,500 to 5,500 clones in the sample, 65% to 85% were seen once. The input for sequencing was CXCR5+ CD38- circulating T follicular helper cells from blood, taken on the day of influenza vaccination. Noted subset: circulating Tfh, non-naive CD4+CXCR5+PD-1+ (ICOS+CD38+ or ICOS-CD38-). The source is an adult who received the influenza vaccine.

This clone was detected a few times. This chain links TRBV7-2 with TRBJ1-5; the D gene is possibly TRBD1 (5 bases). The CDR3 loop spans 13 amino acids. CDR1 and CDR2 (germline): SGHTA, FQGNSA. The V gene lost 4 bases and the J gene lost 4 bases, with 8 bases spanning the gap. As DNA, the CDR3 is TGTGCCAGCAGCTCAGGGATGAATCAGCCCCAGCATTTT. This translates into CASSSGMNQPQHF. The full variable domain, rest sourced from reference TRBV7-2 and TRBJ1-5, is GAGVSQSPSNKVTEKGKDVELRCDPISGHTALYWYRQSLGQGLEFLIYFQGNSAPDKSGLPSDRFSAERTGGSVSTLTIQRTQQEDSAVYLCASSSGMNQPQHFGDGTRLSIL.

In this sample, this clone turned up a few times. This chain uses TRBV29-1 with TRBJ1-1; no reliable D call. Trimming stripped 6 bases from V and 4 bases from J, with 15 bases between. This CDR3 region has 13 residues. Per the germline V gene, CDR1 is SQVTM and CDR2 is ANQGSEA. The CDR3 nucleotides read TGCAGCGTGGCTGCGACTGCGGGCACTGAAGCTTTCTTT. Encoded protein: CSVAATAGTEAFF.

The count of this clone is one. This sequence joins TRBV11-3 and TRBJ2-1, with 7 bases matching TRBD2. V gave up 1 base and J gave up 3 bases; unmatched junction bases: 3. The germline gives CDR1 SGHNT, CDR2 YENEEA. The CDR3 contains 15 residues. The CDR3 here is CASSLVRGVYNEQFF. The CDR3 DNA sequence: TGTGCCAGCAGCTTAGTCCGGGGGGTCTACAATGAGCAGTTCTTC.

The chain has TRBV5-5 and TRBJ1-5; tentative D call: TRBD1 (5 bases). The CDR3 sequence is 15 residues long. Trimming left V 1 base short and J 7 bases short, with 15 bases between. Germline values: CDR1 SGHKS, CDR2 YYEKEE (reference sequence). The chain's CDR3 is CASSLFIQGGQPQHF. CDR3 DNA sequence: TGTGCCAGCAGCTTGTTTATCCAGGGAGGACAGCCCCAGCATTTT.

The J gene is TRBJ2-1, the V gene TRBV5-6, with D possibly being TRBD1 (5 bases). Trimming left V 2 bases short and J 6 bases short, with 18 bases between. The CDR3 has 16 residues. The V gene's germline CDR1 is SGHDT and CDR2 YYEEEE. The CDR3 reads CASSFGDRGWGNEQFF. For the CDR3, the DNA is TGTGCCAGCAGCTTTGGCGACAGAGGTTGGGGCAATGAGCAGTTCTTC.

The V and J genes are TRBV11-3 and TRBJ1-4; D gene unclear. Trimming removed 3 bases from V and 10 bases from J, with 12 bases in between. Germline V gene sequence: CDR1 SGHNT, CDR2 YENEEA. The CDR3 loop spans 13 amino acids. CDR3 sequence: CASSFSGVGKLFF. CDR3 nucleotides: TGTGCCAGCAGCTTCTCTGGGGTCGGAAAACTGTTTTTT.

The chain recombines TRBV6-6 with TRBJ1-5; 7 bases map to TRBD1. Germline-derived CDR1 and CDR2 are MNHNY and SVGAGI (reference sequence). V was clipped by 4 bases and J by 6 bases; unmatched bases: 3. This CDR3 comprises 13 residues. The CDR3 loop reads CASSSDRAQPQHF. Written as DNA, the CDR3 is TGTGCCAGCAGTTCCGACAGGGCTCAGCCCCAGCATTTT.

The gene calls are TRBV7-2 and TRBJ2-7, with D tentatively TRBD1 or TRBD2 (5 bases each). The CDR3 has 12 amino acids. From germline, CDR1 is SGHTA and CDR2 FQGNSA. Trimming took off 3 bases at V and 6 bases at J, with 9 bases between the two ends. CDR3 region: CASSFRGGEQYF. In DNA form, the CDR3 reads TGTGCCAGCAGCTTTCGTGGGGGCGAGCAGTACTTC.

This chain joins TRBV28 and TRBJ1-5, with a weak D call TRBD1 (5 bases). The CDR3 consists of 16 residues. V lost 4 bases and J 4 bases, leaving 17 bases between the germline ends. CDR1 and CDR2 from the germline V gene are MDHEN and SYDVKM. The CDR3 spells CASSSFGGAKNQPQHF. In DNA, the CDR3 is TGTGCCAGCAGTTCATTCGGAGGGGCCAAAAATCAGCCCCAGCATTTT.

The CDR3 region has the DNA TGTGCCAGCAGGCCGACAGGGCCTCTCAATCAGCCCCAGCATTTT. The encoded protein is CASRPTGPLNQPQHF. This chain joins TRBV27 and TRBJ1-5; 7 bases line up with TRBD1. Germline V CDR1 and CDR2: MNHEY, SMNVEV (reference sequence). This CDR3 is 15 amino acids long. V trimming: 6 bases; J trimming: 3 bases; junction bases outside the gene matches: 8.

The rearrangement links TRBV5-1 to TRBJ2-3; 11 positions agree with TRBD2. J was trimmed by 1 base and V by 4 bases; bases with no gene match: 11. From germline, CDR1 is SGHRS and CDR2 YFSETQ. There are 18 residues in the CDR3. The CDR3 DNA reads as TGCGCCAGCAGCAAAGTCTCCGGGACTAGCGGCCGCACAGATACGCAGTATTTT. Translation: CASSKVSGTSGRTDTQYF.